This TCR beta chain emerged from a study of shared clonotypes between healthy human individuals. Germline trimming cut 4 bases from V and 9 bases from J; bases unmatched to any gene: 5. There are 15 residues in the CDR3. Germline assignment: CDR1 SGHDN and CDR2 FVKESK. Study observations and caveats: Few donors limited the genetic and exposure-history diversity represented.

With unsorted samples, genomic DNA was obtained from tens of millions of PBMCs. Profiling relied on immunoSEQ multiplex PCR, and the TCRdb table lists in-frame clones only, not all of them. The sample lists 400,000 to 500,000 clones, 70% to 80% occurring once. Details on this clone: The antigen is not known.

V usage is TRBV14 and J usage is TRBJ2-1, with TRBD2 identical over 14 bases. This sequence was found in a woman aged 40 to 50 in good health. Some clones in this sample may be carry-over from other donors' samples. Sequenced: PBMCs. This chain's CDR3 is CASSRLAGGLGEQFF. The CDR3 DNA reads as TGTGCCAGCAGCCGACTAGCGGGAGGGTTGGGTGAGCAGTTCTTC.